Below, one T cell receptor (beta chain) is given with its context. The antigen remains unidentified. Measured with immunoSEQ multiplex PCR; TCRdb has only the in-frame clones, and not every one. The sample records tens of thousands of clones, about 90% being singletons. Trimming pared 5 bases from V and 11 bases from J, leaving 19 bases between. Germline CDR1 reads SGHNT; CDR2 reads YENEEA. This CDR3 has 13 residues. This entry belongs to a study of OX40 agonist ivuxolimab in advanced cancers. At the level of the study: Partial responses were achieved by three patients, of whom one had hepatocellular carcinoma and two had cutaneous melanoma.

Notes on the study in general: On average, CD8+ T cells had more expanded clones than CD4+. At 0.1 to 3.0 mg/kg and by week 6, clonal expansion occurred in CD4+ and CD8+ blood T cells.

This TCR came from an adult with an advanced solid tumor such as melanoma, head and neck, liver or kidney cancer. The specimen was CD4+ or CD8+ T cells sorted from blood, collected in a trial of the OX40 agonist ivuxolimab. The chain employs TRBV11-3 and TRBJ2-7; perhaps D is TRBD1 or TRBD2 (5 bases each). CDR3 in amino acids: CASSTRDLLKEYF. The CDR3 DNA reads as TGTGCCAGCAGCACAAGGGACCTCCTGAAGGAGTACTTC.